Only a few counts were recorded for the clone carrying this TCR beta chain. Antigen unknown. Every isolated RNA sample was fully reverse transcribed, so sequencing captured expressed TCRB transcripts. Regulatory, naive and central memory T cell samples averaged around 3.9 million reads. The data were produced by immunoSEQ multiplex PCR, yet TCRdb's version contains in-frame clones alone and is incomplete. The top ten clones hold 0.44% of a sample with over 300,000 clones, approximately 8% of them seen once. This sample was taken from a study of beta chain features in type 1 diabetes. CD45RO/CCR7/CD25/CD127/CD95/CD27 separated CD4+ naive, central memory, regulatory and stem cell-like memory cells by sorting. Findings of the study overall: At VDJ recombination sites, type 1 diabetes patients had fewer insertions and more deleted nucleotides.

The TCR comes from a woman under 30 in good health. Input material: central memory CD4+ T cells from blood.

CDR3 DNA: TGCAGCGTCTCGGTAAGCTCCTACGAGCAGTACTTC. Protein product: CSVSVSSYEQYF. The chain recombines TRBV29-1 with TRBJ2-7; D not certain. With 6 bases removed from V and 0 bases from J, the gap between germline ends came to 9 bases. CDR3 size: 12 residues. The germline gives CDR1 SQVTM, CDR2 ANQGSEA.